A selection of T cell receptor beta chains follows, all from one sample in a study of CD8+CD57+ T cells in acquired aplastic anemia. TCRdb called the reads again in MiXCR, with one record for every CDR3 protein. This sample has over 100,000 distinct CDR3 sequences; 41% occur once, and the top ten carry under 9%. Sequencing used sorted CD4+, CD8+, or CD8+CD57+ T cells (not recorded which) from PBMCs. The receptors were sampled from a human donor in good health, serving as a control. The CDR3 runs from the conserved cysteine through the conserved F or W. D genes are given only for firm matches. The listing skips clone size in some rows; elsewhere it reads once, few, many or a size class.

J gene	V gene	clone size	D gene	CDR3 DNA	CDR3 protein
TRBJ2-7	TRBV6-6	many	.	TGTGCCAGCAGTTACTCGACCGGGAACGAGCAGTACTTC	CASSYSTGNEQYF
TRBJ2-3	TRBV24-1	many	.	TGTGCCACCAGTGATTGGGGCAGGGGTAGCACAGATACGCAGTATTTT	CATSDWGRGSTDTQYF
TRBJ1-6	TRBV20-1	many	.	TGCAGTGCTAGAGAGCCTGGCAGCTCCTATAATTCACCCCTCCACTTT	CSAREPGSSYNSPLHF
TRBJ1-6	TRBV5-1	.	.	TGCGCCAGCAGCTTGGATCCGGGCAATTCACCCCTCCACTTT	CASSLDPGNSPLHF
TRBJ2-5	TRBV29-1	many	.	TGCAGCGTTGTTTGGGCGGGGAGAGAGACCCAGTACTTC	CSVVWAGRETQYF
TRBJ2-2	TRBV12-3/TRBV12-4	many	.	TGTGCCAGCAGTAGTGTCGGGGAGCTGTTTTTT	CASSSVGELFF
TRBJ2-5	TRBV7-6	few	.	TGTGCCAGCAGCTCCCAGAGGACACAACAAGAGACCCAGTACTTC	CASSSQRTQQETQYF
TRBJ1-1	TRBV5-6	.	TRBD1	TGTGCCAGCAGCTTGTTGGAGGGGGCCTTGGGAGACACTGAAGCTTTCTTT	CASSLLEGALGDTEAFF
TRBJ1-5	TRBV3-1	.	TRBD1	TGTGCCAGCAGCCGGGGACAGGGGACACAGCCCCAGCATTTT	CASSRGQGTQPQHF
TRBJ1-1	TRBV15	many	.	TGTGCCACCAGCGTCGGAAAGAACACTGAAGCTTTCTTT	CATSVGKNTEAFF
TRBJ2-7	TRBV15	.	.	TGTGCCACCGGGAGATGGAGGAGCTCCTACGAGCAGTACTTC	CATGRWRSSYEQYF
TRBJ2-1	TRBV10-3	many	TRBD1	TGTGCCATCAGTGAGCCGAGACAGGGGGCAGGTAATGAGCAGTTCTTC	CAISEPRQGAGNEQFF
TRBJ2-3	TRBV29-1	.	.	TGCAGCGGCCGGGACACAGATACGCGGTATTTT	CSGRDTDTRYF
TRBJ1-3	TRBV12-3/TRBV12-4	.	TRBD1	TGTGCCAGCAGTTACTCGTCCCCCCGGGACAGAGCTGGAAACACCATATATTTT	CASSYSSPRDRAGNTIYF
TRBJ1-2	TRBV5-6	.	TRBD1	TGTGCCAGCAGCTCGTCACAGGGGGCTAACTATGGCTACACCTTC	CASSSSQGANYGYTF
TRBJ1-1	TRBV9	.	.	TGTGCCAGCAGCCCATCCGGGACTAGCGGGAACACTGAAGCTTTCTTT	CASSPSGTSGNTEAFF
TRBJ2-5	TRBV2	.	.	TGTGCCAGCAGTGAGGGAGTCACCACCGAGACCCAGTACTTC	CASSEGVTTETQYF
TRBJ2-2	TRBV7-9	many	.	TGTGCCAGCAGCTCTAGTCACCCGGGACAAAGCAACACCGGGGAGCTGTTTTTT	CASSSSHPGQSNTGELFF
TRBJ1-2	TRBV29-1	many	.	TGCAGCGTTAAATCCCTTCCAGCAGGGTATGGCTACACCTTC	CSVKSLPAGYGYTF
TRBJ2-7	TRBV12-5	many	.	TGTGCTAGTGGTTTGGTAGTGGGGGGAACCTCCTACGAGCAGTACTTC	CASGLVVGGTSYEQYF
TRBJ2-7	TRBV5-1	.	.	TGCGCCAGCAGCCTGGGGGACGGGCCCTACGAGCAGTACTTC	CASSLGDGPYEQYF
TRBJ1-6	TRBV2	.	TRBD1	TGTGCCAGCAGTGAAGGGACAGGGTTTTCACCCCTCCACTTT	CASSEGTGFSPLHF
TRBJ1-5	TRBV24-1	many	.	TGTGCCACCAGTGACCCCGGCAGGGCTGATCAGCCCCAGCATTTT	CATSDPGRADQPQHF
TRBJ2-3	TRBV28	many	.	TGTGCCAGCAGCCCTGACCTATATGGGGGCACAGATACGCAGTATTTT	CASSPDLYGGTDTQYF
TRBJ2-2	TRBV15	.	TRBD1	TGTGCCACCAGCACGAGACAGGGGCTGAACACCGGGGAGCTGTTTTTT	CATSTRQGLNTGELFF
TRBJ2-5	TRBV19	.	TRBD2	TGTGCCAGTAGTACCGGGGGGGAGACCCAGTACTTC	CASSTGGETQYF
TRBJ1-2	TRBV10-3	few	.	TGTGCCATCAGGGACCGGGGCTACACCTTC	CAIRDRGYTF
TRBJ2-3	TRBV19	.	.	TGTGCCAGTAGTGGTATAGGAACAGATACGCAGTATTTT	CASSGIGTDTQYF
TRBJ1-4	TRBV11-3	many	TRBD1	TGTGCAAGGGGGCCCTATAATGAAAAACTGTTTTTT	CARGPYNEKLFF
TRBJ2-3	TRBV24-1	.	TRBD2	TGTGCCACCAGTGGAAAAGGGCTAGCGGGGGGACCCACAGATACGCAGTATTTT	CATSGKGLAGGPTDTQYF
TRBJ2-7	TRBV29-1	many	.	TGCAGCGTTGGCAACAACTACGAGCAGTACTTC	CSVGNNYEQYF
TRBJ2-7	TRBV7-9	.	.	TGTGCCAGCAGCTCGGGGACCGGCGAGCAGTACTTC	CASSSGTGEQYF
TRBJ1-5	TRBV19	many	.	TGTGCCAGTAGGTCCGGCCAGGGCAATCAGCCCCAGCATTTT	CASRSGQGNQPQHF
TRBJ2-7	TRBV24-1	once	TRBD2	TGTGCCACCAGTGATCCCGGGACTAGCGCGTACGAGCAGTACTTC	CATSDPGTSAYEQYF
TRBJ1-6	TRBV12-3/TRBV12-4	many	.	TGTGCCAGCAGTTTGGGGGGCAGGCGACCCCTCCACTTT	CASSLGGRRPLHF
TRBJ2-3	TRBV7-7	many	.	TGTGCCAGCAGCCTTAGCGGCACAGATACGCAGTATTTT	CASSLSGTDTQYF
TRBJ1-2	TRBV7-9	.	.	TGTGCCAGCAGCACCACGGAGGGGACCTTCGGCTACACCTTC	CASSTTEGTFGYTF
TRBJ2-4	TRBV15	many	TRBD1	TGTGCCACCAGCAGAGAAGGGACAGTACAAAACATTCAGTACTTC	CATSREGTVQNIQYF
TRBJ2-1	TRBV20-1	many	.	TGCAGTGCTTCTCCGGGAACCGATCAAAATGAGCAGTTCTTC	CSASPGTDQNEQFF
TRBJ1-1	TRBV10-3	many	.	TGTGCCATCAGTGAGCGGGCCCGGAACTCGGGCACTGAAGCTTTCTTT	CAISERARNSGTEAFF
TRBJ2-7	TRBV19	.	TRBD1	TGTGCCAGTAGTTTCCGGACAGGGGGCGTCGAGCAGTACTTC	CASSFRTGGVEQYF
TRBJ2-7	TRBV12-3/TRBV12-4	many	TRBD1	TGTGCCAGCAGTTTGACCGGGACAGGTTCCTACGAGCAGTACTTC	CASSLTGTGSYEQYF
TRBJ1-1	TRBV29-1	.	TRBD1	TGCAGCCCCTTCGGACAGGGTGAAACTGAAGCTTTCTTT	CSPFGQGETEAFF
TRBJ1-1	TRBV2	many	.	TGTGCCACCAGACCCTTGAACACTGAAGCTTTCTTT	CATRPLNTEAFF
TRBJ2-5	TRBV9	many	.	TGTGCCAGCAGCGTAGAAGGGTGGGAGACCCAGTACTTC	CASSVEGWETQYF
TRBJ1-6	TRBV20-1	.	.	TGCAGTGCTAGAGACGGGTACTATAATTCACCCCTCCACTTT	CSARDGYYNSPLHF
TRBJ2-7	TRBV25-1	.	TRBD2	TGTGCCAGCAGTCTTCCTGGGGGGGAGTACGAGCAGTACTTC	CASSLPGGEYEQYF
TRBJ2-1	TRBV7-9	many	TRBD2	TGTGCCAGCAGCTTAGCGCTAGCGGGCCTCAATGAGCAGTTCTTC	CASSLALAGLNEQFF
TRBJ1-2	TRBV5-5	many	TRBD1	TGTGCCAGCAGCTTGGGGACAGGAGACCTCTGGTATGGCTACACCTTC	CASSLGTGDLWYGYTF
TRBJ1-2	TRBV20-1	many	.	TGCAGTGCCCGGACGGCGGACGACGTCTATGGCTACACCTTC	CSARTADDVYGYTF
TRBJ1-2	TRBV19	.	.	TGTGCTAGTAGACAGGCCTCTAACTATGGCAACACCTTC	CASRQASNYGNTF
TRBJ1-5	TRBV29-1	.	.	TGCAGCGTAGCGGAACAGGGTAATCAGCCCCAGCATTTT	CSVAEQGNQPQHF
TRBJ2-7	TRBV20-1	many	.	TGCAGTGCCCAGACTGGGGCCTACGAGCAGTACTTC	CSAQTGAYEQYF
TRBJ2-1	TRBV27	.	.	TGTGCCAGCAGTTTAGGGGCTAACTACAATGAGCAGTTCTTC	CASSLGANYNEQFF